The entry below describes one TCR beta chain. The record originates from a study of T cell responses to AZD1222 COVID-19 vaccine. This table comes from immunoSEQ multiplex PCR, and its TCRdb copy is limited to in-frame clones, with some not included. The sample records some 150,000 clones, approximately 90% being singletons. V was clipped by 3 bases and J by 0 bases, with 15 bases between them. The CDR3 loop spans 16 amino acids. Germline V gives CDR1 SGHRS, CDR2 YFSETQ. This sample comprised peripheral blood, obtained 28 days after the second AZD1222 dose. The source is an adult who received the AZD1222 COVID-19 vaccine. This chain joins TRBV5-1 and TRBJ1-1; perhaps TRBD1 as D (6 bases). The chain's CDR3 is CASSWRQASMNTEAFF. The CDR3 DNA reads as TGCGCCAGCAGCTGGAGACAGGCTAGCATGAACACTGAAGCTTTCTTT.